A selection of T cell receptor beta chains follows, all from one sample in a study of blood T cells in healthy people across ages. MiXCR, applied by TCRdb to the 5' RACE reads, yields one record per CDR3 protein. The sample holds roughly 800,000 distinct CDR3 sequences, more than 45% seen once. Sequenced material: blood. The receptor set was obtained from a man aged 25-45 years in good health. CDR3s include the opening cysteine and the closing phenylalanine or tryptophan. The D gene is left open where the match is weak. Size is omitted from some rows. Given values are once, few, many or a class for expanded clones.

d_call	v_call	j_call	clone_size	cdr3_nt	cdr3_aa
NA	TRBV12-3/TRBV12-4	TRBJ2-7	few	TGTGCCAGCAGCTCGACGAGCGGGCCATCTGCTCGGTACTTC	CASSSTSGPSARYF
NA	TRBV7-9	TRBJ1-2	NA	TGTGCCAGCAGCTCCCCGCGGGGGTCCTATGGCTACACCTTC	CASSSPRGSYGYTF
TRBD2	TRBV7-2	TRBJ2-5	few	TGTGCCAGCAGCTGGGGGACTAACCAAGAGACCCAGTACTTC	CASSWGTNQETQYF
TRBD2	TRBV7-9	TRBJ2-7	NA	TGTGCCAGCAGCTTGGGGGGGATAAGGACTAGCGGCGAGCAGTACTTC	CASSLGGIRTSGEQYF
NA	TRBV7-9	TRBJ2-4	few	TGTGCCAGCAGCTTGTTGGGGGCGGACATTCAGTACTTC	CASSLLGADIQYF
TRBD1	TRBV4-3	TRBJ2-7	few	TGCGCCAGCAGCGCAGGGGGTGCCTCCTACGAGCAGTACTTC	CASSAGGASYEQYF
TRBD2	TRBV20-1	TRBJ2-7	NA	TGCAGTGCTACAGGACTAGCGGGGGGCCCCTACGAGCGGTACTTC	CSATGLAGGPYERYF
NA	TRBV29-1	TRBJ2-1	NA	TGCAGCGGACGGGGGCGAGGGGATGAGCAGTTCTTC	CSGRGRGDEQFF
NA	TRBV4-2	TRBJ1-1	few	TGTGCCAGCAGCCAAGATCCCGAGTACAGTAAAGCTTTCTTT	CASSQDPEYSKAFF
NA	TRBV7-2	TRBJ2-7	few	TGTGCCAGCAGCTTTACTCAGGGAACCTACGAGCAGTACTTC	CASSFTQGTYEQYF